A few counts support the clone carrying this T cell receptor beta chain. Its matching antigen is unknown. Here immunoSEQ multiplex PCR was the method, and the copy in TCRdb shows in-frame clones only, minus some. The sample yields some 60,000 clones, roughly 72% seen once. This sample is drawn from a study of radiation and T cells in renal cell carcinoma. Study-level results: In blood, top tumor clones expanded by 2 weeks, shrinking by 4.

Germline V gene lookup returns CDR1 SQVTM and CDR2 ANQGSEA. This CDR3 has 13 residues. V lost 2 bases, J lost 5 bases, and 9 bases lay in between. Time point specified: blood 2 weeks post-SBRT. The treatment is: 15 Gy SBRT to primary tumor, nephrectomy 4 weeks later. After SBRT, blood was collected at 2 and 4 weeks, plus baseline. This renal cell carcinoma was of the clear cell type. This material consisted of blood, taken from a patient whose treatment included radiotherapy and nephrectomy. The J gene is TRBJ1-4, the V gene TRBV29-1; D is possibly TRBD1 (5 bases). This receptor was obtained from a man aged 55-75 years with renal cell carcinoma. Here the CDR3 reads CSVERQGNEKLFF. The CDR3, as DNA: TGCAGCGTTGAAAGGCAGGGCAATGAAAAACTGTTTTTT.